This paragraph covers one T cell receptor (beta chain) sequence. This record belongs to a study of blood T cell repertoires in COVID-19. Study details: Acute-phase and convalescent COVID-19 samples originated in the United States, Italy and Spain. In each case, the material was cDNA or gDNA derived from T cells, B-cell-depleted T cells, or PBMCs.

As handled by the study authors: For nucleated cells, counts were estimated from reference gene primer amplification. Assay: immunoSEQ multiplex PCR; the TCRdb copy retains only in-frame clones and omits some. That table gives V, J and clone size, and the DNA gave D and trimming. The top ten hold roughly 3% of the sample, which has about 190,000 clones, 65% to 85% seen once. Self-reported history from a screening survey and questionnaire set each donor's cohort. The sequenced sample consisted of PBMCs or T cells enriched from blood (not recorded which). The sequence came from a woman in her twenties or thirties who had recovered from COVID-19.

CDR3 in DNA: TGTGCCAGCAGCTCGACTAGTAATGAGCAGTTCTTC. Its protein product is CASSSTSNEQFF. The chain has TRBV2 and TRBJ2-1; tentative D call: TRBD2 (6 bases). Germline-derived CDR1 and CDR2 are SNHLY and FYNNEI. V lost 6 bases, J lost 7 bases, and 10 bases lay in between. The CDR3 extends over 12 amino acids.